The clone carrying this T cell receptor (beta chain) came up once. Its target is unknown. The CDR3 is 19 amino acids. V lost 4 bases and J lost 3, with 28 bases in between. CDR1 SGHRS and CDR2 YFSETQ come from the germline V gene. This sample is part of a study of radiation and T cells in renal cell carcinoma. Profiling relied on immunoSEQ multiplex PCR, and the TCRdb table lists in-frame clones only, not all of them. Seen here are 65,000 to 80,000 clones, 80% to 90% observed once, and the top ten hold around 21%. Time point here: blood 2 weeks post-SBRT. Treatment defined: 15 Gy SBRT to primary tumor, nephrectomy 4 weeks later. The tumor was a clear cell renal cell carcinoma. Whole-study findings and limits: No pretreatment tumor biopsies were available for baseline clonotypes.

The specimen comprised blood, sampled from a patient whose treatment included radiotherapy and nephrectomy. The J gene is TRBJ1-1, the V gene TRBV5-1; D may be TRBD1 (5 bases). The source of this sequence is a woman aged 45-65 years with renal cell carcinoma. CDR3 protein: CASSPTLSANLREYTEAFF. Here the CDR3 DNA reads TGCGCCAGCAGCCCAACGCTGAGCGCGAACCTCAGGGAATACACTGAAGCTTTCTTT.